This T cell receptor beta chain was documented in a study of tumor and adjacent non-tumor tissue in lung cancer (dated by TCRdb to the late 2010s). For the study in its entirety: Of the cohort, around eleven patients had adenocarcinoma, 2 had squamous cell carcinoma and 1 had small cell lung cancer. Sequencing generated a total of 125,075,908 productive TCRbeta reads, averaging about 4 million reads per sample. Some 30 paired specimens, one tumor and one normal lung sample per patient, were profiled by TCRbeta CDR3 sequencing. Ages among the approximately 15 patients ranged from about 30 to 76 years, there were approximately 10 men and 5 women, and disease was at TNM stage I to III. The study compared bulk TCRbeta repertoires between lung tumor tissue and matched distant non-tumor lung tissue from approximately 14 lung cancer patients.

Worth noting for this clonotype: Its antigen is not yet known. The input lacks base qualities; no much larger clone sits a single base away.

Spanning cysteine to phenylalanine, the CDR3 consists of 12 amino acids. Only the CDR3 region is kept as DNA, spanning 36 bases read in frame from base 1. V is clipped by 9 bases and J by 8 bases, and the sequence between their germline boundaries is 13 bases long. CDR1 and CDR2 (MNHNS, SASEGT) derive from the germline V gene. Library preparation employed multiplex PCR. The sample was run on an Illumina HiSeq 2500. TCRbeta libraries were constructed through three rounds of nested PCR with primers (Table S4) according to protocols modified from ARM-PCR. Before sequencing, PCR products of 200-500 bp were cut from the gel and purified using the QIAquick gel extraction kit. In the source study's methods: Reads were cleaned using Trimmomatic, were merged into complete CDR3 sequences using FLASH, and were assigned to V(D)J germline segments using MiTCR. Clonal diversity was computed as the inverse Simpson's index with VDJtools. Productive reads were defined as in-frame sequences without a premature stop codon. TCRdb reran the public reads through fastp at Q25 and MiXCR, keeping productive beta chains. Rows with a matching CDR3 protein are joined into one entry that keeps the most common DNA and genes. The V and J calls, along with clone size, are taken from TCRdb and not from the paper's own processing. This sample gives tens of thousands of distinct CDR3 sequences in total; around four fifths of them show up just once. Together, the top ten hold around 12% of the sample.

Bulk unsorted tissue served as the source for RNA extraction, and RNA quality was assessed using a NanoDrop ND-1000 and an Agilent 2100. All donors had newly diagnosed lung cancer, had not received prior chemotherapy, and were admitted for thoracic surgery in China between August and November 2014. The study excluded patients who had received radiotherapy or chemotherapy before or who had another cancer at the same time. Surgical tissue pieces of roughly 1-2 cm3 were preserved in RNAlater solution and stored at -80 °C until use. Study-level results and caveats: Younger patients had significantly higher TCR diversity, and higher tumor TCR diversity was associated with shorter overall and disease-free survival. In normal lung, the top 100 clones accounted for a significantly larger cumulative share of the repertoire than in tumor tissue. With only about 16 patients in the cohort, the authors noted that larger samples and more detailed clinical data are needed. Significantly higher TCR diversity (inverse Simpson) was observed in tumor tissue than in normal lung tissue (approximately 430 vs 150, P = 0.0075, Mann-Whitney U test). Neither the sequencing platform nor unique molecular identifiers are named or mentioned anywhere in the methods. Because peripheral blood was not sequenced, the blood TCRbeta repertoires of the lung cancer patients in the study went unexamined.

The specimen was lung tumor tissue. The rearranged segments are TRBV6-1 and TRBJ2-2, with the D call perhaps TRBD1 or TRBD2, as 5 bases match in each case. This receptor was obtained from a woman between 50 and 59 years old with non-small cell lung cancer. The DNA sequence is as follows: TGTGCCAGTGGGACCCCTGATGGGGAGCTGTTTTTT. Its translation reads: CASGTPDGELFF.